This is a list of T cell receptor beta chains from one sample in a study of shared clonotypes between healthy human individuals. Measured with immunoSEQ multiplex PCR; TCRdb has only the in-frame clones, and not every one. The profile shows 330,000 or so clones, about 74% of them singletons. Sequencing was carried out using memory CD4+ T cells sorted from blood. These receptors were collected from a man aged 30-40 years in good health. The CDR3 runs from the conserved cysteine through the conserved F or W. D genes are given only for firm matches. Some rows have no size entry. The others give once, few or many, or a class for an expanded clone.

v_call,d_call,clone_size,j_call,cdr3_aa,cdr3_nt
TRBV5-6,-,few,TRBJ1-3,CASSLAGPSGNTIYF,TGTGCCAGCAGCTTGGCGGGTCCCTCTGGAAACACCATATATTTT
TRBV7-2,-,few,TRBJ2-5,CASSLSLGETQYF,TGTGCCAGCAGCTTATCTCTGGGAGAGACCCAGTACTTC
TRBV14,-,-,TRBJ2-2,CASSQDIGTGELFF,TGTGCCAGCAGCCAAGACATTGGCACCGGGGAGCTGTTTTTT
TRBV19,-,-,TRBJ1-5,CASKTLSGGASYQPQHF,TGTGCCAGCAAAACATTAAGTGGGGGCGCGAGCTATCAGCCCCAGCATTTT
TRBV29-1,-,-,TRBJ2-2,CSVSALSPNTGELFF,TGCAGCGTTTCTGCTCTTTCTCCCAACACCGGGGAGCTGTTTTTT
TRBV11-2,-,-,TRBJ2-1,CASSLAGFHEQFF,TGTGCCAGCAGCTTAGCAGGGTTCCATGAGCAGTTCTTC
TRBV19,-,-,TRBJ1-5,CASSIGVASRQPQHF,TGTGCCAGTAGTATCGGGGTGGCATCTCGGCAGCCCCAGCATTTT
TRBV6-1,-,once,TRBJ2-5,CASTPLGGGETQYF,TGTGCCAGCACCCCACTGGGTGGCGGGGAGACCCAGTACTTC
TRBV1,-,few,TRBJ2-7,CTSNQYRVLYEQYF,TGCACCAGCAACCAATACCGGGTATTGTACGAGCAGTACTTC
TRBV5-4,TRBD1,few,TRBJ2-2,CASSLMRQGTGELFF,TGTGCCAGCAGCTTGATGAGACAGGGCACCGGGGAGCTGTTTTTT
TRBV7-2,-,many,TRBJ2-1,CASSARGTFNHNEQFF,TGTGCCAGCAGCGCCCGCGGGACTTTTAATCATAATGAGCAGTTCTTC
TRBV18,-,-,TRBJ2-5,CASSPDGRWTQYF,TGTGCCAGCTCTCCCGACGGACGCTGGACCCAGTACTTC
TRBV28,-,-,TRBJ1-1,CASSFWGFKDTEAFF,TGTGCCAGCAGTTTTTGGGGTTTTAAGGACACTGAAGCTTTCTTT
TRBV7-8,TRBD2,-,TRBJ2-4,CASSLAAGGLAKNIQYF,TGTGCCAGCAGCTTAGCGGCGGGGGGACTAGCCAAAAACATTCAGTACTTC
TRBV18,-,few,TRBJ2-7,CASSPGGYEQYF,TGTGCCAGCTCACCCGGGGGCTACGAGCAGTACTTC
TRBV6-5,-,-,TRBJ2-1,CASSSSSGEQFF,TGTGCCAGCAGTTCCTCTAGTGGTGAGCAGTTCTTC
TRBV5-1,TRBD2,-,TRBJ2-2,CASSLSGGRTSGELFF,TGCGCCAGCAGCTTGAGTGGCGGGAGAACGAGCGGGGAGCTGTTTTTT
TRBV30,-,-,TRBJ2-5,CAWTRGLPKETQYF,TGTGCCTGGACTCGGGGACTGCCGAAAGAGACCCAGTACTTC
TRBV28,-,once,TRBJ2-7,CASSPVGGYEQYF,TGTGCCAGCAGCCCTGTGGGGGGTTACGAGCAGTACTTC